This TCR beta chain was profiled in a study of long-term antiretroviral therapy in people with HIV. In the case of this clone: The junction shows a germline mismatch at one end, possibly a read error.

The CDR3 runs to 13 residues. Germline assignment: CDR1 ENHRY and CDR2 SYGVKD. The assay used was immunoSEQ (version v3.0), run at survey level. Sequencing was performed with immunoSEQ multiplex PCR; in TCRdb, only in-frame clones are kept and a portion is missing. The sample lists tens of thousands of clones, about 88% occurring once. This TCR came from a woman in her 30s with HIV. The genes are TRBV10-3 and TRBJ1-2, with D unresolved. Sequencing used unsorted PBMCs, obtained roughly 2.8 years before starting antiretroviral therapy. In DNA, the CDR3 is TGTGCCAGCAGTGAAGAGCCCGATTATGGCTACACCTTC. It specifies CASSEEPDYGYTF.